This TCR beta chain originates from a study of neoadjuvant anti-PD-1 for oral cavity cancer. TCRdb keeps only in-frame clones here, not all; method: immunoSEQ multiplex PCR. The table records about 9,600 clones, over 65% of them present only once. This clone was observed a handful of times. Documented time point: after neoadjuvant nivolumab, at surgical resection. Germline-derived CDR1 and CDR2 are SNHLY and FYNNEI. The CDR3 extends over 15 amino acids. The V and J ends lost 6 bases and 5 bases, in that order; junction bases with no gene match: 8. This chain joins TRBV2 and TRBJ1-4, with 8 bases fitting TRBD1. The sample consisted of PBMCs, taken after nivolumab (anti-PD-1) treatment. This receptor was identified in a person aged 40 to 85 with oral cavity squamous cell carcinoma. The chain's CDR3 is CASRSGQGSNEKLFF. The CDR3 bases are TGTGCCAGCAGAAGTGGACAGGGATCAAATGAAAAACTGTTTTTT.